A single sample gave rise to the 20 T cell receptor beta chains below, sequenced in a study of vaccination and CD4 T cells after COVID-19. The Oncomine TCR Beta short-read assay was applied to DNA of cultured CD4+ T cells. TCRdb called the PCR reads again in MiXCR, with one record for every CDR3 protein. This sample has roughly 13,000 distinct CDR3 sequences, with about 50% found just once. For these receptors, no antigen is known. As for treatment: roughly ten-day PBMC culture with coronavirus spike peptide pools or control peptides (ViraFEST assay). The specimen sequenced was CD4+ T cells from blood, cultured in vitro. The receptors come from a human donor who had recovered from COVID-19.

In its sample, this clonotype was seen a few times. The rearrangement joins TRBV7-2 to TRBJ2-3, with D maybe TRBD1 (5 bases). The CDR3 length is 14 residues. Germline V gene sequence: CDR1 SGHTA, CDR2 FQGNSA. V was pared by 4 bases and J by 2 bases, with 10 bases between. The CDR3 reads CASSSRQSTDTQYF. The CDR3 DNA sequence: TGTGCCAGCAGCTCTCGACAGTCCACAGATACGCAGTATTTT.

The CDR3 loop reads CASSEFSGTSSYEQYF. The CDR3 DNA reads TGTGCCAGCAGTGAGTTCTCAGGGACAAGTTCCTACGAGCAGTACTTC. J is TRBJ2-7 and V is TRBV6-1, with D possibly matching TRBD1 (6 bases). The CDR3 has 16 residues. Trimming cost V 3 bases and J 1 base, with 16 bases left between them. The V gene's germline CDR1 is MNHNS and CDR2 SASEGT.

The CDR3 DNA is TGTGCCAGCAGCTTGATAGGGGGGGACACTGAAGCTTTCTTT. This codes for CASSLIGGDTEAFF. This chain joins TRBV7-8 and TRBJ1-1; D possibly corresponds to TRBD1 (6 bases). The CDR3 spans 14 residues. The germline V and J ends were trimmed by 3 bases and 3 bases, with 11 bases remaining between them. The germline gives CDR1 SGHVS, CDR2 FQNEAQ.

This clonotype was found once. At one of its ends the junction is not consistent with the germline gene, which may arise from a read error. J is TRBJ2-5 and V is TRBV20-1; 10 nucleotides match TRBD1. CDR1 is DFQATT, CDR2 SNEGSKA, per germline (reference sequence). The CDR3 is made up of 15 amino acids. CDR3 protein: CSARAPGQGKEAQYF. In DNA, the CDR3 is TGCAGTGCTAGGGCCCCGGGACAGGGGAAAGAGGCCCAGTACTTC.

V and J are TRBV7-2 and TRBJ2-1; TRBD2 is a possible D gene (6 bases). Looked up from germline, CDR1 is SGHTA and CDR2 is FQGNSA. The CDR3 runs 16 residues. Trimming took off 1 base at V and 1 base at J, with 11 bases between the two ends. CDR3: CASSLDGSGSYNEQFF. The CDR3 DNA sequence: TGTGCCAGCAGCTTAGACGGTAGCGGATCCTACAATGAGCAGTTCTTC.

The chain joins TRBV6-4 to TRBJ2-1; the D call may be TRBD1 or TRBD2 (7 bases each). This CDR3 is 15 amino acids long. Trimming stripped 2 bases from V and 7 bases from J, with 15 bases between. The germline CDR1 and CDR2 sequences are MRHNA and SNTAGT. This CDR3 reads CASSDGEGAINEQFF. The CDR3 nucleotides are TGTGCCAGCAGTGACGGGGAGGGGGCTATAAATGAGCAGTTCTTC.

This clonotype was counted a few times. V and J are TRBV6-1 and TRBJ2-2, with 7 bases identical to TRBD1. CDR1 is MNHNS, CDR2 SASEGT, per germline. V lost 6 bases to trimming and J lost 7 bases; unmatched junction nucleotides: 20. CDR3 size: 18 residues. CDR3 region: CASSQRGQARRPSGELFF. The CDR3 DNA is TGTGCCAGCAGCCAACGCGGACAGGCCAGACGTCCAAGCGGGGAGCTGTTTTTT.

The V and J genes are TRBV10-2 and TRBJ1-1, with 9 bases identical to TRBD1. The CDR3 is made up of 13 amino acids. Germline V gene data show CDR1 as WSHSY and CDR2 as SAAADI. The V segment lost 6 bases and the J segment 7 bases; nucleotides outside the gene matches: 6. In nucleotides, the CDR3 is TGCGCCAGCAGCCGGGACAGGGTCAATGAAGCTTTCTTT. Protein sequence: CASSRDRVNEAFF.

The J gene is TRBJ1-6, the V gene TRBV3-1; 7 nucleotides line up with TRBD1. This CDR3 contains 15 residues. The trim removed 1 base at V and 10 bases at J, leaving 7 bases unmatched. In germline, CDR1 is LGHDT, CDR2 YNNKEL (reference sequence). The chain's CDR3 is CASSQGGGGRSPLHF. The CDR3 nucleotides are TGTGCCAGCAGCCAAGGGGGAGGGGGCAGGTCACCCCTCCACTTT.

The chain's CDR3 is CASSTGTEVWGYTF. CDR3 coding DNA: TGTGCCAGCAGCACCGGGACAGAGGTCTGGGGCTACACCTTC. This chain connects TRBV11-1 to TRBJ1-2; 7 bases are shared with TRBD1. Germline values: CDR1 SGHAT, CDR2 FQDESV (reference sequence). This CDR3 is built from 14 residues. V gave up 5 bases and J gave up 8 bases; unmatched junction bases: 11. Full variable domain (rest looked up from reference TRBV11-1 and TRBJ1-2): EAEVAQSPRYKITEKSQAVAFWCDPISGHATLYWYRQILGQGPELLVQFQDESVVDDSQLPKDRFSAERLKGVDSTLKIQPAELGDSAMYLCASSTGTEVWGYTFGSGTRLTVV.

This sequence joins TRBV7-3 and TRBJ2-1; D is ambiguous. The CDR3 spans 15 residues. CDR1 and CDR2 (germline): SGHTA, FQGTGA. Trimming took off 5 bases at V and 8 bases at J, with 19 bases between the two ends. Here the CDR3 reads CASSPDVVRRDEQFF. The DNA of the CDR3 is TGTGCCAGCAGCCCAGACGTTGTCCGTAGGGATGAGCAGTTCTTC.

The chain is built from TRBV20-1 and TRBJ1-5; possibly TRBD1 for D (6 bases). Trimming removed 5 bases from V and 3 bases from J, with 11 bases in between. The CDR3 length is 13 residues. Per the germline V gene, CDR1 is DFQATT and CDR2 is SNEGSKA (reference sequence). The CDR3 bases are TGCAGTGCTCGGGGACATATCAATCAGCCCCAGCATTTT. This sequence encodes CSARGHINQPQHF.

This rearrangement joins TRBV20-1 to TRBJ1-5; TRBD1 aligns across 7 bases. This CDR3 has 16 residues. CDR1 DFQATT and CDR2 SNEGSKA come from the germline V gene (reference sequence). V was clipped by 6 bases and J by 0 bases; unmatched bases: 11. CDR3 DNA: TGCAGTGCCCCTGGAGAGAGGGGGCATAGCAATCAGCCCCAGCATTTT. Translated, it gives CSAPGERGHSNQPQHF.

V is TRBV6-1 and J is TRBJ2-3; the match to TRBD1 covers 8 bases. The CDR3 spans 15 residues. Germline CDR1 reads MNHNS; CDR2 reads SASEGT. The V gene end was trimmed by 6 bases and the J gene end by 2 bases; junction bases not matched to a gene: 7. The DNA for the CDR3 is TGTGCCAGCAGCTATGGGACAGGTCCCACAGATACGCAGTATTTT. Amino acids: CASSYGTGPTDTQYF.

This clonotype was counted a few times. The chain is built from TRBV2 and TRBJ2-5, with D perhaps TRBD1 or TRBD2 (5 bases each). The CDR3 loop spans 14 amino acids. Trimming stripped 4 bases from V and 2 bases from J, with 11 bases between. The germline V gene encodes CDR1 SNHLY and CDR2 FYNNEI. This chain's CDR3 is CASSGGSKQETQYF. In DNA form, the CDR3 reads TGTGCCAGCAGTGGGGGGAGTAAACAAGAGACCCAGTACTTC.

The chain recombines TRBV5-4 with TRBJ1-2; a weak D match, TRBD1 (5 bases). CDR1 is SGHNT and CDR2 is YYREEE in the germline V gene (reference sequence). V was pared by 2 bases and J by 1 base, with 12 bases between. The CDR3 spans 15 residues. This CDR3 reads CASSLRTNLNYGYTF. The CDR3 DNA reads as TGTGCCAGCAGCTTACGGACAAACCTTAACTATGGCTACACCTTC. Variable domain in full (rest from reference TRBV5-4 and TRBJ1-2): ETGVTQSPTHLIKTRGQQVTLRCSSQSGHNTVSWYQQALGQGPQFIFQYYREEENGRGNFPPRFSGLQFPNYSSELNVNALELDDSALYLCASSLRTNLNYGYTFGSGTRLTVV.

This clonotype was counted a few times. V usage is TRBV7-2 and J usage is TRBJ2-2; no clear D. CDR1 and CDR2 from the germline V gene are SGHTA and FQGNSA. This CDR3 has 14 amino acids. Trimming took 7 bases from V and 7 from J, leaving 16 bases between them. The CDR3 DNA is TGTGCCAGCACGAATCCCAGCCTTAACGGGGAGCTGTTTTTT. Residues: CASTNPSLNGELFF. Looking up the rest from reference TRBV7-2 and TRBJ2-2 gives the full variable domain: GAGVSQSPSNKVTEKGKDVELRCDPISGHTALYWYRQSLGQGLEFLIYFQGNSAPDKSGLPSDRFSAERTGGSVSTLTIQRTQQEDSAVYLCASTNPSLNGELFFGEGSRLTVL.

The chain uses TRBV18 and TRBJ1-6; D is ambiguous. The CDR3 totals 14 residues. V gave up 0 bases and J gave up 8 bases, with 8 bases separating them. Germline CDR1 and CDR2: KGHSH and LQKENI. Written as DNA, the CDR3 is TGTGCCAGCTCACCACCAGGGAGAGATTCACCCCTCCACTTT. Translation: CASSPPGRDSPLHF.

This clonotype was detected once. The V call is TRBV27, the J call TRBJ2-1; possibly TRBD1 for D (6 bases). Germline values: CDR1 MNHEY, CDR2 SMNVEV (reference sequence). CDR3 length: 13 residues. Deletions cut 2 bases from V and 6 bases from J, with 8 bases between. The CDR3 DNA follows: TGTGCCAGCAGTTTAAACAGGGCCAATGAGCAGTTCTTC. This gives the protein CASSLNRANEQFF.

A few counts support this clonotype. J is TRBJ2-5 and V is TRBV11-2; TRBD2 aligns across 7 bases. The CDR3 contains 17 residues. The V and J ends lost 5 bases and 4 bases, in that order; junction bases with no gene match: 16. Per germline, CDR1 SGHAT and CDR2 FQNNGV. The CDR3 DNA sequence: TGTGCCAGCAGCCCTCGACGTAGGCTAGCGGCGCGAGAGACCCAGTACTTC. Protein: CASSPRRRLAARETQYF. The whole variable domain, filled in from reference TRBV11-2 and TRBJ2-5, reads EAGVAQSPRYKIIEKRQSVAFWCNPISGHATLYWYQQILGQGPKLLIQFQNNGVVDDSQLPKDRFSAERLKGVDSTLKIQPAKLEDSAVYLCASSPRRRLAARETQYFGPGTRLLVL.